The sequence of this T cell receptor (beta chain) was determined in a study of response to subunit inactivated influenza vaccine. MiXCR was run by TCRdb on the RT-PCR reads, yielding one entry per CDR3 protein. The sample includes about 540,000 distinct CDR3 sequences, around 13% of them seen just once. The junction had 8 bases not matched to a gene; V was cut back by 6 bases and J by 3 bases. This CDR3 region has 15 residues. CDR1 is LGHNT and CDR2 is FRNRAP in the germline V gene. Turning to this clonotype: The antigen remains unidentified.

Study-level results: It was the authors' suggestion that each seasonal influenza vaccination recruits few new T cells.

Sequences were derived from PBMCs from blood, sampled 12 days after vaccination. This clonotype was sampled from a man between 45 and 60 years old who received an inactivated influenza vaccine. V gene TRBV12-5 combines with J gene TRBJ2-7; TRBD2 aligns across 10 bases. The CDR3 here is CASGELAGNHYEQYF. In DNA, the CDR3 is TGTGCTAGTGGGGAACTAGCGGGGAACCACTACGAGCAGTACTTC.